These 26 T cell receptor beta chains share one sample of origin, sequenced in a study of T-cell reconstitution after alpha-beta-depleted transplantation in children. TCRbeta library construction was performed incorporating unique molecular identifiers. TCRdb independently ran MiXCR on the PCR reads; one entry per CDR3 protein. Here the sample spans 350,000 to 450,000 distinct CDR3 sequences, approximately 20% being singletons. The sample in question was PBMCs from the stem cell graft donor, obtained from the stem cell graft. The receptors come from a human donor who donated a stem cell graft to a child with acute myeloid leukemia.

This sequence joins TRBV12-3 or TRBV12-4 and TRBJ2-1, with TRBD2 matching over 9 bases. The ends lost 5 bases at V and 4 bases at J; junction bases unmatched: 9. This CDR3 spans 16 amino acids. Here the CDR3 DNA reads TGTGCCAGCAGTCCCCGGACTAGCGTCGAGTACAATGAGCAGTTCTTC. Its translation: CASSPRTSVEYNEQFF.

CDR3 residues: CASSTRPNNYGYTF. CDR3 nucleotides: TGTGCCAGCAGCACCCGACCGAATAACTATGGCTACACCTTC. V gene TRBV5-5 combines with J gene TRBJ1-2; D gene uncertain. The germline gives CDR1 SGHKS, CDR2 YYEKEE (reference sequence). V lost 4 bases to trimming and J lost 1 base, with 11 bases between them. CDR3 length: 14 amino acids.

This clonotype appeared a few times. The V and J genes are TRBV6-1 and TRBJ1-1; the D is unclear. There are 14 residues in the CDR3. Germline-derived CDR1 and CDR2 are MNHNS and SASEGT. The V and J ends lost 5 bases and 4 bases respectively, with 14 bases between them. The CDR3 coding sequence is TGTGCCAGCAGTCGAGACCTAAAGTTCACTGAAGCTTTCTTT. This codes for CASSRDLKFTEAFF.

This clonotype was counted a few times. The CDR3 sequence: CASSSRTASYEQYF. The CDR3 coding sequence is TGTGCCAGCAGTTCAAGGACAGCCTCCTACGAGCAGTACTTC. This chain links TRBV28 with TRBJ2-7; a weak D match, TRBD1 (6 bases). The CDR3 contains 14 residues. Trimming took off 4 bases at V and 0 bases at J, with 10 bases between the two ends. CDR1 and CDR2 from the germline V gene are MDHEN and SYDVKM. The full variable domain, completed using reference TRBV28 and TRBJ2-7, is DVKVTQSSRYLVKRTGEKVFLECVQDMDHENMFWYRQDPGLGLRLIYFSYDVKMKEKGDIPEGYSVSREKKERFSLILESASTNQTSMYLCASSSRTASYEQYFGPGTRLTVT.

The CDR3 sequence is CASSLGGRASDTQYF. The CDR3 DNA follows: TGTGCCAGCAGCTTAGGTGGGAGGGCCTCAGATACGCAGTATTTT. The chain combines TRBV7-8 with TRBJ2-3; 7 nucleotides line up with TRBD2. Germline values: CDR1 SGHVS, CDR2 FQNEAQ. The CDR3 contains 15 residues. With 1 base clipped from V and 4 bases from J, the junction kept 5 bases outside the gene matches.

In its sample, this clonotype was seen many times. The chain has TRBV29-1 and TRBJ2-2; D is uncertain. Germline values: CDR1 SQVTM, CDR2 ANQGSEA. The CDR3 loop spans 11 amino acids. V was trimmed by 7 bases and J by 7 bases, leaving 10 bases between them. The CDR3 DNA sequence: TGCAGCGGACGACAAGGCGGGGAGCTGTTTTTT. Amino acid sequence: CSGRQGGELFF.

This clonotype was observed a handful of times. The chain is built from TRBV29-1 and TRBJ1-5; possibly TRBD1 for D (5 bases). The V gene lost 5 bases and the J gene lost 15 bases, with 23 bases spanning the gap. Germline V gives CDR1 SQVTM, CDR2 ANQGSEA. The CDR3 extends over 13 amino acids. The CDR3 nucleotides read TGCAGCGTTACAATATCCGGGGACGGTGGTCCGCATTTT. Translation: CSVTISGDGGPHF.

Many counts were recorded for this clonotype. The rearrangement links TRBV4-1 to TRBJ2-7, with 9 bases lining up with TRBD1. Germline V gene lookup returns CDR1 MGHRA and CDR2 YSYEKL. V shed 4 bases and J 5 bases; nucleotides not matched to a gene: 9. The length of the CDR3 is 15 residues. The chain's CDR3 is CASSPMGQGAHEQYF. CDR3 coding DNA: TGCGCCAGCAGCCCAATGGGACAGGGCGCCCACGAGCAGTACTTC.

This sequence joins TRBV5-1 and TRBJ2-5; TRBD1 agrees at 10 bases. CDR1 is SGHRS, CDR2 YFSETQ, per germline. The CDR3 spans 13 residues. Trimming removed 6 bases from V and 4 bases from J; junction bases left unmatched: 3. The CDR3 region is CASNRQGAETQYF. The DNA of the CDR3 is TGCGCCAGCAACCGACAGGGGGCAGAGACCCAGTACTTC.

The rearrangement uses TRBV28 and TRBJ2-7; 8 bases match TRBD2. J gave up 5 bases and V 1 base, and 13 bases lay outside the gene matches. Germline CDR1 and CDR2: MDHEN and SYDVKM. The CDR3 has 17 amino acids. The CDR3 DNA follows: TGTGCCAGCAGTTTATTAATGCGAAGCGGGAGTAGAAACGAGCAGTACTTC. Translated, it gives CASSLLMRSGSRNEQYF.

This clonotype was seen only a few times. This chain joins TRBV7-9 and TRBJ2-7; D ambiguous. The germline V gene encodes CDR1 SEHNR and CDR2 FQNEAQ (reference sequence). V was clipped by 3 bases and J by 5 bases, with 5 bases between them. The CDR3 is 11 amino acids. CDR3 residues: CASSLYHEQYF. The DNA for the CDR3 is TGTGCCAGCAGCTTGTACCACGAGCAGTACTTC. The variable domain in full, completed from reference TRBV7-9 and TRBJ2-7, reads DTGVSQNPRHKITKRGQNVTFRCDPISEHNRLYWYRQTLGQGPEFLTYFQNEAQLEKSRLLSDRFSAERPKGSFSTLEIQRTEQGDSAMYLCASSLYHEQYFGPGTRLTVT.

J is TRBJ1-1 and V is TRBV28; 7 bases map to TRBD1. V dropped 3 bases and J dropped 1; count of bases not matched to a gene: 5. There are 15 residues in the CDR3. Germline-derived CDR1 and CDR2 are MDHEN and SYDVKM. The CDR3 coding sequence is TGTGCCAGCAGTTTGAGTCAGGGGGGGAACACTGAAGCTTTCTTT. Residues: CASSLSQGGNTEAFF.

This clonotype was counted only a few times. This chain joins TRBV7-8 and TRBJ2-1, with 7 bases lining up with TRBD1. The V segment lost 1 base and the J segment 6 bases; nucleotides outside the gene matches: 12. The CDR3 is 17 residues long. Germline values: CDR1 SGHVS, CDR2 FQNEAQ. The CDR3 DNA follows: TGTGCCAGCAGCTTAGGGTACCGGGACAGCCAACGCAATGAGCAGTTCTTC. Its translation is CASSLGYRDSQRNEQFF.

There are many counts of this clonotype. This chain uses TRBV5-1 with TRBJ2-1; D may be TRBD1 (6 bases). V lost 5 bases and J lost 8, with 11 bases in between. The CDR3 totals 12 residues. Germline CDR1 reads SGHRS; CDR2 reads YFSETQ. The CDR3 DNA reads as TGCGCCAGCAGTCAACAGGGCGATGAGCAGTTCTTC. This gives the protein CASSQQGDEQFF.

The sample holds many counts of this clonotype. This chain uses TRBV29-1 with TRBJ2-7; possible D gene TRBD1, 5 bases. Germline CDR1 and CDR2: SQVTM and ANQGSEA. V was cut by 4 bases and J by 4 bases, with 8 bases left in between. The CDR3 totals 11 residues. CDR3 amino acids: CSVGSGYEQYF. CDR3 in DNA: TGCAGCGTTGGTTCAGGGTACGAGCAGTACTTC.

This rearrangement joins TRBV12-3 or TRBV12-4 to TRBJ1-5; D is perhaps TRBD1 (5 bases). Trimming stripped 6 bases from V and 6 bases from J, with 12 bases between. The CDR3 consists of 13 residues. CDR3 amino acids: CASRRGPRQPQHF. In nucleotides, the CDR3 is TGTGCCAGCAGGAGGGGTCCGCGTCAGCCCCAGCATTTT.

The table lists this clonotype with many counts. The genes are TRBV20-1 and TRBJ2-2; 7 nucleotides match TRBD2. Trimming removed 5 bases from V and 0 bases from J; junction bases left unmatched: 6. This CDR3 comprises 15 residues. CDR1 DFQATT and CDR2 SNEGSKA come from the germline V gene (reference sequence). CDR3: CSAEASGANTGELFF. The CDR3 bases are TGCAGTGCTGAGGCTAGCGGCGCGAACACCGGGGAGCTGTTTTTT.

DNA of the CDR3: TGTGCCATTGCCGGGGTGAGCTCCTACAATGAGCAGTTCTTC. Protein product: CAIAGVSSYNEQFF. The gene calls are TRBV10-3 and TRBJ2-1; a weak D match, TRBD2 (5 bases). V lost 9 bases and J 0 bases, leaving 12 bases between the germline ends. CDR1 is ENHRY and CDR2 is SYGVKD in the germline V gene. There are 14 residues in the CDR3.

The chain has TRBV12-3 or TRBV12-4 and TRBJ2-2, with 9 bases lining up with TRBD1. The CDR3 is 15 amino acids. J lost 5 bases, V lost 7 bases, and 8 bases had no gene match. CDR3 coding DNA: TGTGCCAGCATTACCGGGACAGGGCGAACCGGGGAGCTGTTTTTT. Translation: CASITGTGRTGELFF.

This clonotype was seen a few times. The CDR3 reads CASSRTGYGYTF. CDR3 bases: TGTGCCAGCAGCCGGACAGGCTATGGCTACACCTTC. This chain joins TRBV6-5 and TRBJ1-2; 7 bases match TRBD1. The J segment lost 4 bases and the V segment lost 6 bases, leaving 2 bases of the junction unmatched. The CDR3 extends over 12 amino acids. Germline V CDR1 and CDR2: MNHEY, SVGAGI.

CDR3 in DNA: TGTGCCAGCAGCCTACCCGGGACAGGGGGAAACATTCAGTACTTC. Its translation: CASSLPGTGGNIQYF. The chain uses TRBV11-2 and TRBJ2-4; 11 bases line up with TRBD1. Germline CDR1 is SGHAT and CDR2 is FQNNGV. Trimming at V came to 5 bases and at J to 6 bases, leaving 6 bases not matched to a gene. The CDR3 extends over 15 amino acids.

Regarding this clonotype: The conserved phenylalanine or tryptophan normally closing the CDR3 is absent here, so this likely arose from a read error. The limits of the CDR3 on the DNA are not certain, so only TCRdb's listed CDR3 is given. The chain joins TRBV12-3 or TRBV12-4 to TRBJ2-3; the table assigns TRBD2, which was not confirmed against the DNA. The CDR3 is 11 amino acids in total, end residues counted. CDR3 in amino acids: CASQDYWEKYY.

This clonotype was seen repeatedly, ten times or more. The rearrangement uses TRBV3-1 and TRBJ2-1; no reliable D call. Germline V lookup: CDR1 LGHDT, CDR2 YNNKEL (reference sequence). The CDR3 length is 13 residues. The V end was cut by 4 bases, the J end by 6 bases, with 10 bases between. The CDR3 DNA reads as TGTGCCAGCAGCCGTACCCCTTTCAATGAGCAGTTCTTC. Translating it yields CASSRTPFNEQFF.

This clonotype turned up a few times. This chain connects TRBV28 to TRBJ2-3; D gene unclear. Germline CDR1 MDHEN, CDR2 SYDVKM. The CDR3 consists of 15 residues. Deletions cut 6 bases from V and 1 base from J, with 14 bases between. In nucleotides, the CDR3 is TGTGCCAGCAGCATTGTCGGACGCCGCACAGATACGCAGTATTTT. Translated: CASSIVGRRTDTQYF. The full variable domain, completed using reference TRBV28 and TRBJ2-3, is DVKVTQSSRYLVKRTGEKVFLECVQDMDHENMFWYRQDPGLGLRLIYFSYDVKMKEKGDIPEGYSVSREKKERFSLILESASTNQTSMYLCASSIVGRRTDTQYFGPGTRLTVL.

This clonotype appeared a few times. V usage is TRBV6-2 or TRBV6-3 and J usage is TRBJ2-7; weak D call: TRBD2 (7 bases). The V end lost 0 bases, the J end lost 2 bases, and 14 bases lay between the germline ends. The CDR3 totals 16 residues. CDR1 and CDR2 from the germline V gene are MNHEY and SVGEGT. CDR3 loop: CASSYSRGLLAYEQYF. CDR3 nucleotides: TGTGCCAGCAGTTACTCGCGGGGGCTCTTGGCCTACGAGCAGTACTTC.

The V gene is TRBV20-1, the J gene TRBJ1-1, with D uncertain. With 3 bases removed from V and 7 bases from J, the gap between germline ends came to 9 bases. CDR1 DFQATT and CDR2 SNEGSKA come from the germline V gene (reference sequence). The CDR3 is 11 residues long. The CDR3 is CSASWGVEAFF. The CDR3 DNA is TGCAGTGCTAGTTGGGGAGTTGAAGCTTTCTTT.